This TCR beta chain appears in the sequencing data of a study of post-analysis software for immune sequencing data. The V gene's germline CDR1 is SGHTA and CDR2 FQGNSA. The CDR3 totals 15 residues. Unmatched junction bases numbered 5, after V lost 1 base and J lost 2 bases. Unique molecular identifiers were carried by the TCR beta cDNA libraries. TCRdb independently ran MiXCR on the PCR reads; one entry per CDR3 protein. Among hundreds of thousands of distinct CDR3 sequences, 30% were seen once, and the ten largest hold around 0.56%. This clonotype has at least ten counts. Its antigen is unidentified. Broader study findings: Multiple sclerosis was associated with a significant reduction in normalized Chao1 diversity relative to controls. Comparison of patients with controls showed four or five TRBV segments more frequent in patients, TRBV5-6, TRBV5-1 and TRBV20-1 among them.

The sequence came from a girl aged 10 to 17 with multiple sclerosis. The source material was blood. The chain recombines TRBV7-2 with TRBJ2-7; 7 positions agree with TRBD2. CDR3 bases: TGTGCCAGCAGCTTAGATGGTGGACTAGCCTACGAGCAGTACTTC. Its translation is CASSLDGGLAYEQYF. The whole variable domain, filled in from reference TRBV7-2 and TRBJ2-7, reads GAGVSQSPSNKVTEKGKDVELRCDPISGHTALYWYRQSLGQGLEFLIYFQGNSAPDKSGLPSDRFSAERTGGSVSTLTIQRTQQEDSAVYLCASSLDGGLAYEQYFGPGTRLTVT.